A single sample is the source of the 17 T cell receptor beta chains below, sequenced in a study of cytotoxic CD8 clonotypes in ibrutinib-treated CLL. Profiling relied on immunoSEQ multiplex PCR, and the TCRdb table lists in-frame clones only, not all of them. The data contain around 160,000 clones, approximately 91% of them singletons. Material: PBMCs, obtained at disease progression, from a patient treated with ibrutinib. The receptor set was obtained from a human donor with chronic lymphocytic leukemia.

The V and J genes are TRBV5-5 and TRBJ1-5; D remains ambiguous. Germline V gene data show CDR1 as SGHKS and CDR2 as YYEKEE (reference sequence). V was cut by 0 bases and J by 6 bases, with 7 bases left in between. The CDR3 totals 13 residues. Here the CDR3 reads CASSLGGTQPQHF. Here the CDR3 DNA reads TGTGCCAGCAGCTTGGGGGGTACTCAGCCCCAGCATTTT. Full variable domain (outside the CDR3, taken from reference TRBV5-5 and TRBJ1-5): DAGVTQSPTHLIKTRGQQVTLRCSPISGHKSVSWYQQVLGQGPQFIFQYYEKEERGRGNFPDRFSARQFPNYSSELNVNALLLGDSALYLCASSLGGTQPQHFGDGTRLSIL.

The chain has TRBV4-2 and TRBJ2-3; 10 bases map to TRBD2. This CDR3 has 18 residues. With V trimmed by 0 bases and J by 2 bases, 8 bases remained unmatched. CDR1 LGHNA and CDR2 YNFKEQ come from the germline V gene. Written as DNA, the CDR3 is TGTGCCAGCAGCCAAGATCTCCCTCTAGCGGGAGCCACAGATACGCAGTATTTT. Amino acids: CASSQDLPLAGATDTQYF.

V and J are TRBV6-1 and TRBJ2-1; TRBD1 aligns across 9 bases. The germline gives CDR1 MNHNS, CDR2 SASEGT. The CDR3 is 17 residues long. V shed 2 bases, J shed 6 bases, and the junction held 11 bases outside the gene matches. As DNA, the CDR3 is TGTGCCAGCAGTGAATCGTCTTTGGGACAGGGTCCCAATGAGCAGTTCTTC. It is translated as CASSESSLGQGPNEQFF.

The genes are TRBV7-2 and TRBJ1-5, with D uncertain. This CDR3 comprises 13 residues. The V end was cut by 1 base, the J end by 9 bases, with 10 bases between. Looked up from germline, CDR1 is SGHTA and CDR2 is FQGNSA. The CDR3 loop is CASSLVLPAPQHF. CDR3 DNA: TGTGCCAGCAGCTTAGTTCTCCCGGCGCCCCAGCATTTT.

The chain's CDR3 is CASGLMVAGYNEQFF. The CDR3 region has the DNA TGTGCTAGTGGTTTGATGGTAGCGGGCTACAATGAGCAGTTCTTC. The rearrangement links TRBV12-5 to TRBJ2-1; 7 bases match TRBD2. The CDR3 has 15 amino acids. V shed 2 bases and J 3 bases; nucleotides not matched to a gene: 4. Germline values: CDR1 LGHNT, CDR2 FRNRAP.

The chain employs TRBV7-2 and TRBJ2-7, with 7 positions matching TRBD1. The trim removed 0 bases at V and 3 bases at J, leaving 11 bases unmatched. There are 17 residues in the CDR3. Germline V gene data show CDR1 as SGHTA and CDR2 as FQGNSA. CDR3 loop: CASSLASNRGNLYEQYF. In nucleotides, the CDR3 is TGTGCCAGCAGCTTAGCGAGCAACAGGGGTAACCTCTACGAGCAGTACTTC. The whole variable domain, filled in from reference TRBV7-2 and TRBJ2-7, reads GAGVSQSPSNKVTEKGKDVELRCDPISGHTALYWYRQSLGQGLEFLIYFQGNSAPDKSGLPSDRFSAERTGGSVSTLTIQRTQQEDSAVYLCASSLASNRGNLYEQYFGPGTRLTVT.

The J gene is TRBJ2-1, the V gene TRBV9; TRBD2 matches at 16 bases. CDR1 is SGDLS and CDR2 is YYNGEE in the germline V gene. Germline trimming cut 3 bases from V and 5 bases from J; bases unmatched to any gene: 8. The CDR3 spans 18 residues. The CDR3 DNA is TGTGCCAGCAGCGCGCTGGGGACTAGCGGGAGGGCCCACAATGAGCAGTTCTTC. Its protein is CASSALGTSGRAHNEQFF. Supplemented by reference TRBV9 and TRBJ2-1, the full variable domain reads DSGVTQTPKHLITATGQRVTLRCSPRSGDLSVYWYQQSLDQGLQFLIQYYNGEERAKGNILERFSAQQFPDLHSELNLSSLELGDSALYFCASSALGTSGRAHNEQFFGPGTRLTVL.

CDR3 nucleotides: TGTGCCAGCAGCATAACAGGGCTTCAAGAGACCCAGTACTTC. This translates into CASSITGLQETQYF. V gene TRBV7-9 combines with J gene TRBJ2-5, with D tentatively TRBD1 (6 bases). V was shortened by 5 bases and J by 2 bases, with 12 bases between the two germline ends. In germline, CDR1 is SEHNR, CDR2 FQNEAQ (reference sequence). The CDR3 has 14 residues.

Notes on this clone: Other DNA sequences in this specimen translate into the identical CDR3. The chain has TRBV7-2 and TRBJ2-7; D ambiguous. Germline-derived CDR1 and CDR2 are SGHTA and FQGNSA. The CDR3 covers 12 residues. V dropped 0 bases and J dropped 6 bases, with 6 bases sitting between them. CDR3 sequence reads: CASSLAVGEQYF. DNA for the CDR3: TGTGCCAGCAGCTTAGCAGTCGGCGAGCAGTACTTC.

The CDR3 nucleotides read TGTGCCAGCACACCCCTGGACAGGGGCACGCAGTATTTT. Its protein is CASTPLDRGTQYF. This chain uses TRBV28 with TRBJ2-3; 9 bases align to TRBD1. Trimming at V came to 7 bases and at J to 9 bases, leaving 8 bases not matched to a gene. CDR3 length: 13 amino acids. Germline values: CDR1 MDHEN, CDR2 SYDVKM.

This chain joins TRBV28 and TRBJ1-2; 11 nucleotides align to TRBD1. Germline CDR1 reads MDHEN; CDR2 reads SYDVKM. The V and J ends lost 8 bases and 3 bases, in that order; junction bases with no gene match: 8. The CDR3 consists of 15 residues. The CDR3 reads CASQGGDRGDYGYTF. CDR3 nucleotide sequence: TGTGCCAGCCAAGGGGGGGACAGGGGGGACTATGGCTACACCTTC.

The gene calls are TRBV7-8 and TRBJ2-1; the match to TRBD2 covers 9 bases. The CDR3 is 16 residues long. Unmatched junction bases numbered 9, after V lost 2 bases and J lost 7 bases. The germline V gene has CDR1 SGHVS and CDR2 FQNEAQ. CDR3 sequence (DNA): TGTGCCAGCAGCTTAATGGGGACTAGCTCGGGAAATGAGCAGTTCTTC. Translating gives CASSLMGTSSGNEQFF. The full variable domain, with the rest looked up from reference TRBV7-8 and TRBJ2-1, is GAGVSQSPRYKVAKRGQDVALRCDPISGHVSLFWYQQALGQGPEFLTYFQNEAQLDKSGLPSDRFFAERPEGSVSTLKIQRTQQEDSAVYLCASSLMGTSSGNEQFFGPGTRLTVL.

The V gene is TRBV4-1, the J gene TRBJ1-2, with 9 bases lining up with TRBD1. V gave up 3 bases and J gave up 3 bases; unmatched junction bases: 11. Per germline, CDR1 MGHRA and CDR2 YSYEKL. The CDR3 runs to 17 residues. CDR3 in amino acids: CASSQDGTGSPYYGYTF. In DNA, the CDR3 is TGCGCCAGCAGCCAGGACGGGACAGGGTCTCCGTACTATGGCTACACCTTC.

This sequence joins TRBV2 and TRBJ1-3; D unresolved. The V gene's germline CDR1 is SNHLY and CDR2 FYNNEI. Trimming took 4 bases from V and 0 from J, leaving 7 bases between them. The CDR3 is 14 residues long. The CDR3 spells CASSVMGSGNTIYF. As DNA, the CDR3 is TGTGCCAGCAGTGTCATGGGCTCTGGAAACACCATATATTTT.

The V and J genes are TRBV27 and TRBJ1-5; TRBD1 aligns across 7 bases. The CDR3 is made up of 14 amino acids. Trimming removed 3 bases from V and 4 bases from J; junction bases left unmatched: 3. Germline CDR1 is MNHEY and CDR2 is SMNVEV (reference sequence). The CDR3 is CASSFGTDNQPQHF. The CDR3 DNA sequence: TGTGCCAGCAGTTTTGGGACAGATAATCAGCCCCAGCATTTT.

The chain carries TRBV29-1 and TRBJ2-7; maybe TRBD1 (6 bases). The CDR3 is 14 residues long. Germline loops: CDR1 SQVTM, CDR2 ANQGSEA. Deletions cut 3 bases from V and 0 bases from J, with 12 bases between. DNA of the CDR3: TGCAGCGTTGAGCTGACAGGACCCTCCTACGAGCAGTACTTC. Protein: CSVELTGPSYEQYF.

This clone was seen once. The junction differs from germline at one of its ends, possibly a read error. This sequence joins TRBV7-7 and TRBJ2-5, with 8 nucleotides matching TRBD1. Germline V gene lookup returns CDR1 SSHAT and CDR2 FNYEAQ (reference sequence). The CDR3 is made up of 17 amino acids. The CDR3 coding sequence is TGTGCTAGCAGCTCGAGGGGAGGACAGGGAGCCCCAGAGACCCAGTACTTC. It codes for CASSSRGGQGAPETQYF. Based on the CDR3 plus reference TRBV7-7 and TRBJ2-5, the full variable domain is GAGVSQSPRYKVTKRGQDVTLRCDPISSHATLYWYQQALGQGPEFLTYFNYEAQPDKSGLPSDRFSAERPEGSISTLTIQRTEQRDSAMYRCASSSRGGQGAPETQYFGPGTRLLVL.